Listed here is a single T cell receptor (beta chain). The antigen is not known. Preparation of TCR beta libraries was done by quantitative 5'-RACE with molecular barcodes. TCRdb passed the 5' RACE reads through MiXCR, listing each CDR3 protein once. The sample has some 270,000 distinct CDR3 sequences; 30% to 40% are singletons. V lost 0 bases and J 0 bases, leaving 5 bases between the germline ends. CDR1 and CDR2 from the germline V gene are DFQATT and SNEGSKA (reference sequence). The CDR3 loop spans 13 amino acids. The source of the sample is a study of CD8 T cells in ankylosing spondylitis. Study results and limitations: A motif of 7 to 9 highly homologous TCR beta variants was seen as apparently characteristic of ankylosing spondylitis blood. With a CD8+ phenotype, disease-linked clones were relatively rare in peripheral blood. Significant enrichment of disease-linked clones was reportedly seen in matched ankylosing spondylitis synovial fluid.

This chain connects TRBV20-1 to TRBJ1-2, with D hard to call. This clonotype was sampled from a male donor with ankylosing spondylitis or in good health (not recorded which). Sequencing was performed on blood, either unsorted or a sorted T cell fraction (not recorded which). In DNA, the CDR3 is TGCAGTGCTAGAGATCTAACTAACTATGGCTACACCTTC. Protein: CSARDLTNYGYTF.